What follows are 30 T cell receptor beta chains derived from one specimen sequenced in a study of early T cells in non-severe SARS-CoV-2 infection. TCRdb fed the 5' RACE reads into MiXCR, producing one record per CDR3 protein. This sample carries 70,000 to 90,000 distinct CDR3 sequences, around 9.3% of them seen once, and the ten largest clones take over 7%. The material sequenced was whole blood, taken at baseline. Receptors originate from an adult who was a healthcare worker with PCR-confirmed SARS-CoV-2 infection or an uninfected control (not recorded which).

Only a few counts were recorded for this clonotype. The chain couples TRBV30 to TRBJ2-3; 10 nucleotides agree with TRBD2. The CDR3 spans 15 residues. The germline gives CDR1 GTSNPN, CDR2 SVGIG (reference sequence). V was pared by 3 bases and J by 5 bases, with 8 bases of the junction left unmatched. CDR3 protein: CAWSSSGSYGDTQYF. CDR3 nucleotide sequence: TGTGCCTGGAGCTCTAGCGGGAGTTACGGAGATACGCAGTATTTT.

This chain links TRBV9 with TRBJ2-5; 9 bases line up with TRBD2. The CDR3 extends over 15 amino acids. The V gene end was trimmed by 2 bases and the J gene end by 5 bases; junction bases not matched to a gene: 7. Germline assignment: CDR1 SGDLS and CDR2 YYNGEE. CDR3 nucleotides: TGTGCCAGCAGCGTTAGCGGGAGTCTAACCGAGACCCAGTACTTC. Protein: CASSVSGSLTETQYF.

This clonotype was seen many times. CDR3 region: CASSAWDGNTGELFF. In DNA, the CDR3 is TGCGCCAGCAGTGCTTGGGACGGAAACACCGGGGAGCTGTTTTTT. The J gene is TRBJ2-2, the V gene TRBV10-2; D may correspond to TRBD1 or TRBD2 (5 bases each). This CDR3 region has 15 residues. V gave up 4 bases and J gave up 2 bases, with 11 bases separating them. Per the germline V gene, CDR1 is WSHSY and CDR2 is SAAADI.

This chain connects TRBV19 to TRBJ2-1, with 12 bases matching TRBD2. V dropped 3 bases and J dropped 9; count of bases not matched to a gene: 3. From germline, CDR1 is LNHDA and CDR2 SQIVND (reference sequence). This CDR3 is built from 14 residues. This CDR3 is CASSILAGGIEQFF. The CDR3 nucleotides read TGTGCCAGTAGTATCCTAGCGGGAGGGATTGAGCAGTTCTTC.

This clonotype was seen a few times. The chain couples TRBV3-1 to TRBJ1-2, with D maybe TRBD1 (5 bases). Trimming pared 3 bases from V and 6 bases from J, leaving 14 bases between. The germline V gene encodes CDR1 LGHDT and CDR2 YNNKEL (reference sequence). CDR3 length equals 14 residues. CDR3 in DNA: TGTGCCAGCAGCCAGTACGGGGGTAGGGATGGCTACACCTTC. It is translated as CASSQYGGRDGYTF.

The chain combines TRBV24-1 with TRBJ2-2; D might be TRBD1 or TRBD2, each matching 5 bases. CDR1 is KGHDR, CDR2 SFDVKD, per germline. The length of the CDR3 is 14 residues. V lost 9 bases to trimming and J lost 7 bases, with 17 bases between them. CDR3 sequence reads: CATSGTAAGGELFF. The DNA of the CDR3 is TGTGCCACCTCTGGGACGGCTGCTGGCGGGGAGCTGTTTTTT.

This chain uses TRBV7-2 with TRBJ2-1, with 9 bases matching TRBD2. Germline V gene lookup returns CDR1 SGHTA and CDR2 FQGNSA. The CDR3 is 18 residues long. V lost 3 bases, J lost 1 base, and 10 bases stayed unmatched. In DNA form, the CDR3 reads TGTGCCAGCAGCTTTGTAGTTAGCGGGAGTCCGTCCTACAATGAGCAGTTCTTC. Translated, it gives CASSFVVSGSPSYNEQFF.

The V gene is TRBV6-1, the J gene TRBJ2-7, with 11 bases matching TRBD2. There are 19 residues in the CDR3. The trim removed 6 bases at V and 3 bases at J, leaving 19 bases unmatched. CDR1 is MNHNS, CDR2 SASEGT, per germline. DNA of the CDR3: TGTGCCAGCAGGCGCGTACGGGACTTTCTAGCGGGAGGCTTCTACGAGCAGTACTTC. Its translation is CASRRVRDFLAGGFYEQYF.

The sample holds many counts of this clonotype. The chain employs TRBV20-1 and TRBJ1-1; D gene unclear. The germline V and J ends were trimmed by 6 bases and 4 bases, with 15 bases remaining between them. CDR1 is DFQATT and CDR2 is SNEGSKA in the germline V gene (reference sequence). The CDR3 contains 13 residues. The CDR3 reads CSACQAVGTEAFF. CDR3 DNA: TGCAGTGCCTGCCAGGCCGTGGGCACTGAAGCTTTCTTT.

CDR3 bases: TGTGCCAGCAGCCCCGATAGCGGGAGGGGGAAGACCCAGTACTTC. This codes for CASSPDSGRGKTQYF. This chain links TRBV7-2 with TRBJ2-5; 11 bases match TRBD2. CDR1 is SGHTA and CDR2 is FQGNSA in the germline V gene. V shed 5 bases, J shed 6 bases, and the junction held 8 bases outside the gene matches. There are 15 residues in the CDR3.

The chain recombines TRBV24-1 with TRBJ1-2, with D tentatively TRBD1 (6 bases). The CDR3 extends over 16 amino acids. V was cut by 4 bases and J by 2 bases, with 16 bases left in between. CDR1 KGHDR and CDR2 SFDVKD come from the germline V gene. The CDR3 region is CATSDPVTQGNYGYTF. The CDR3 nucleotides read TGTGCCACCAGTGACCCAGTCACTCAGGGGAACTATGGCTACACCTTC.

This clonotype was detected ten times or more. The rearrangement links TRBV29-1 to TRBJ2-7; 7 bases are shared with TRBD1. Germline trimming cut 4 bases from V and 3 bases from J; bases unmatched to any gene: 12. The CDR3 length is 15 residues. Germline V gene data show CDR1 as SQVTM and CDR2 as ANQGSEA. CDR3 nucleotide sequence: TGCAGCGTTGTAGGAGAGACAGGGAGTGACTACGAGCAGTACTTC. The encoded protein is CSVVGETGSDYEQYF.

V is TRBV20-1 and J is TRBJ2-3; 10 nucleotides match TRBD2. With 5 bases clipped from V and 1 base from J, the junction kept 6 bases outside the gene matches. The CDR3 is made up of 15 amino acids. Germline assignment: CDR1 DFQATT and CDR2 SNEGSKA (reference sequence). The CDR3 is CSAETLAGGTDTQYF. The CDR3 nucleotides read TGCAGTGCTGAGACTCTAGCGGGAGGCACAGATACGCAGTATTTT.

The V call is TRBV3-1, the J call TRBJ2-2; the match to TRBD2 covers 11 bases. Trimming at V came to 0 bases and at J to 5 bases, leaving 11 bases not matched to a gene. CDR3 size: 19 residues. The V gene's germline CDR1 is LGHDT and CDR2 YNNKEL (reference sequence). Here the CDR3 DNA reads TGTGCCAGCAGCCAAGAACTAGCGGGAGCCATAGGGGGAACCGGGGAGCTGTTTTTT. Protein product: CASSQELAGAIGGTGELFF.

This clonotype showed up many times. The rearrangement joins TRBV20-1 to TRBJ2-3, with D maybe TRBD1 (5 bases). CDR3 length equals 15 residues. The V end was cut by 6 bases, the J end by 0 bases, with 16 bases between. The germline V gene encodes CDR1 DFQATT and CDR2 SNEGSKA (reference sequence). The DNA of the CDR3 is TGCAGTGCCCATAAGGTAGACAGAAGCACAGATACGCAGTATTTT. Protein: CSAHKVDRSTDTQYF.

This clonotype was seen many times. The chain has TRBV7-9 and TRBJ1-6, with D uncertain. V was pared by 5 bases and J by 7 bases, with 18 bases between. The CDR3 length is 16 residues. Germline V gene lookup returns CDR1 SEHNR and CDR2 FQNEAQ (reference sequence). The CDR3 spells CASSPESGQRNSPLHF. CDR3 sequence (DNA): TGTGCCAGCAGCCCAGAATCAGGCCAGAGAAATTCACCCCTCCACTTT.

The rearrangement uses TRBV10-3 and TRBJ2-7, with no clear D. Germline loops: CDR1 ENHRY, CDR2 SYGVKD. The CDR3 covers 14 residues. Trimming removed 5 bases at V and 5 bases at J, with 16 bases between. The CDR3 loop reads CAISKRDKMNEQYF. The CDR3 nucleotides are TGTGCCATCAGTAAGCGCGATAAAATGAACGAGCAGTACTTC.

This clonotype was seen more than once but under ten times. The chain uses TRBV20-1 and TRBJ2-7; TRBD2 might be the D (5 bases). Germline CDR1 and CDR2: DFQATT and SNEGSKA (reference sequence). The V and J ends lost 3 bases and 1 base respectively, with 13 bases between them. The CDR3 runs to 14 residues. DNA of the CDR3: TGCAGTGCTAGTAAGTTAGCGCTTTCCTACGAGCAGTACTTC. As protein: CSASKLALSYEQYF.

This clonotype was counted only a few times. For the CDR3, the DNA is TGTGCCAGCAGCTTAGTGGCCAGCGGTGGGCGTGAGCAGTTCTTC. Amino acid sequence: CASSLVASGGREQFF. The rearrangement joins TRBV11-1 to TRBJ2-1; a possible D gene is TRBD2 (5 bases). V lost 1 base to trimming and J lost 9 bases, with 16 bases between them. This CDR3 has 15 amino acids. Germline lookup yields CDR1 SGHAT and CDR2 FQDESV (reference sequence).

The chain joins TRBV6-1 to TRBJ2-5; possible D gene TRBD2, 6 bases. Germline CDR1 and CDR2: MNHNS and SASEGT. This CDR3 has 15 amino acids. The V end was cut by 2 bases, the J end by 2 bases, with 12 bases between. CDR3 nucleotide sequence: TGTGCCAGCAGTGAATTTGTCGGGAGTCAAGAGACCCAGTACTTC. Amino acids: CASSEFVGSQETQYF.

The chain carries TRBV28 and TRBJ2-3; D gene uncertain. The CDR3 contains 12 residues. The V end was cut by 6 bases, the J end by 4 bases, with 8 bases between. Germline V gives CDR1 MDHEN, CDR2 SYDVKM. The CDR3 nucleotides read TGTGCCAGCAGCCCCCTAGCAGATACGCAGTATTTT. This sequence encodes CASSPLADTQYF.

This clonotype was picked up a small number of times. The chain recombines TRBV29-1 with TRBJ1-5; D is perhaps TRBD1 (6 bases). The CDR3 runs to 13 residues. V lost 6 bases, J lost 5 bases, and 14 bases lay in between. Germline V CDR1 and CDR2: SQVTM, ANQGSEA. Here the CDR3 reads CSVKTRGDQPQHF. CDR3 DNA: TGCAGCGTCAAGACCAGGGGCGATCAGCCCCAGCATTTT.

This chain links TRBV12-3 or TRBV12-4 with TRBJ2-7; 9 nucleotides match TRBD1. This CDR3 comprises 15 residues. Trimming took 6 bases from V and 2 from J; bases not matched to a gene: 8. CDR3 DNA: TGTGCCAGCAGCCCGACGGGACAGGGCCCCTACGAGCAGTACTTC. Protein sequence: CASSPTGQGPYEQYF.

This sequence joins TRBV27 and TRBJ2-3; D perhaps matches TRBD2 (5 bases). CDR1 and CDR2 from the germline V gene are MNHEY and SMNVEV (reference sequence). CDR3 size: 14 residues. The ends were cut back, 7 bases at V and 2 bases at J, with 13 bases in the middle. The CDR3 is CASIPGSYTDTQYF. The CDR3 DNA sequence: TGTGCCAGCATCCCGGGATCCTACACAGATACGCAGTATTTT.

This clonotype was counted only a few times. The rearrangement uses TRBV7-2 and TRBJ1-2; a weak D match, TRBD1 (5 bases). The CDR3 spans 16 residues. V shed 1 base and J shed 0 bases, with 12 bases lying between them. The germline gives CDR1 SGHTA, CDR2 FQGNSA. CDR3 amino acids: CASSLVQGRANYGYTF. The CDR3, as DNA: TGTGCCAGCAGCTTAGTTCAGGGAAGGGCTAACTATGGCTACACCTTC.

There are a few counts of this clonotype. The chain employs TRBV5-5 and TRBJ2-2, with D maybe TRBD2 (6 bases). The CDR3 consists of 15 residues. V dropped 0 bases and J dropped 6 bases, with 12 bases sitting between them. Germline V gene sequence: CDR1 SGHKS, CDR2 YYEKEE (reference sequence). Here the CDR3 reads CASSLDGSSAGELFF. CDR3 sequence (DNA): TGTGCCAGCAGCTTGGACGGGAGTTCCGCCGGGGAGCTGTTTTTT.

V usage is TRBV5-1 and J usage is TRBJ2-7; 8 bases agree with TRBD1. Per germline, CDR1 SGHRS and CDR2 YFSETQ. The CDR3 totals 15 residues. V shed 0 bases and J 3 bases; nucleotides not matched to a gene: 5. This chain's CDR3 is CASSLEAGGSYEQYF. In DNA, the CDR3 is TGCGCCAGCAGCTTGGAGGCAGGGGGCAGCTACGAGCAGTACTTC.

The rearrangement links TRBV28 to TRBJ2-6, with no clear D. This CDR3 spans 16 amino acids. Germline CDR1 MDHEN, CDR2 SYDVKM. V was pared by 4 bases and J by 1 base, with 11 bases between. Here the CDR3 DNA reads TGTGCCAGCAGTTCCGGACCGACATCTGGGGCCAACGTCCTGACTTTC. Translating it yields CASSSGPTSGANVLTF.

The table lists this clonotype with a few counts. V is TRBV11-2 and J is TRBJ2-1; no clear D. CDR1 SGHAT and CDR2 FQNNGV come from the germline V gene. The CDR3 spans 14 residues. Trimming cost V 4 bases and J 5 bases, with 12 bases left between them. CDR3 region: CASSSHPLDNEQFF. CDR3 nucleotide sequence: TGTGCCAGCAGCTCTCATCCTCTGGACAATGAGCAGTTCTTC. Filled out from reference TRBV11-2 and TRBJ2-1, the complete variable domain reads EAGVAQSPRYKIIEKRQSVAFWCNPISGHATLYWYQQILGQGPKLLIQFQNNGVVDDSQLPKDRFSAERLKGVDSTLKIQPAKLEDSAVYLCASSSHPLDNEQFFGPGTRLTVL.

This chain links TRBV19 with TRBJ2-3; 9 positions match TRBD1. This CDR3 has 15 amino acids. CDR1 and CDR2 from the germline V gene are LNHDA and SQIVND (reference sequence). V was pared by 5 bases and J by 2 bases, with 5 bases of the junction left unmatched. As DNA, the CDR3 is TGTGCCAGTAGTTCGCGGACAGGGGCCACAGATACGCAGTATTTT. Translating gives CASSSRTGATDTQYF.